Shown below are 8 T cell receptor beta chains from a single sample sequenced in a study of preoperative IRX-2 immunotherapy in early breast cancer. As to treatment: preoperative locoregional IRX-2 cytokine immunotherapy. The protocol was immunoSEQ multiplex PCR, while the TCRdb copy is restricted to in-frame clones and leaves out a portion. Here the sample spans around 29,000 clones, 90% being singletons. This material was collected from a patient treated with IRX-2 immunotherapy. These receptors all stem from a human donor with breast cancer.

This clone was seen just once. The V call is TRBV5-1, the J call TRBJ2-1; 13 bases align to TRBD2. With 4 bases clipped from V and 7 bases from J, the junction kept 5 bases outside the gene matches. Germline V gene data show CDR1 as SGHRS and CDR2 as YFSETQ. The CDR3 contains 15 residues. As DNA, the CDR3 is TGCGCCAGCAGCCCGGGGACTAGCGGGACAAATGAGCAGTTCTTC. Protein: CASSPGTSGTNEQFF. The full variable domain, in which reference TRBV5-1 and TRBJ2-1 provide the parts outside the CDR3, is KAGVTQTPRYLIKTRGQQVTLSCSPISGHRSVSWYQQTPGQGLQFLFEYFSETQRNKGNFPGRFSGRQFSNSRSEMNVSTLELGDSALYLCASSPGTSGTNEQFFGPGTRLTVL.

The V gene is TRBV7-8, the J gene TRBJ2-7; 7 nucleotides align to TRBD1. Germline values: CDR1 SGHVS, CDR2 FQNEAQ. The CDR3 spans 15 residues. The junction had 8 bases not matched to a gene; V was cut back by 3 bases and J by 3 bases. This chain's CDR3 is CASSLAGGKNYEQYF. The CDR3 DNA sequence: TGTGCCAGCAGCTTGGCAGGGGGAAAAAACTACGAGCAGTACTTC.

This clone was observed a single time. The identical CDR3 is also encoded by other nucleotide sequences in the sample. The chain carries TRBV7-9 and TRBJ2-7, with 12 bases identical to TRBD2. From germline, CDR1 is SEHNR and CDR2 FQNEAQ (reference sequence). Trimming at V came to 5 bases and at J to 5 bases, leaving 10 bases not matched to a gene. The CDR3 is 16 amino acids. CDR3 sequence (DNA): TGTGCCAGCAGCGTAGGGCTAGCGGGAGGGCCCGACGAGCAGTACTTC. As protein: CASSVGLAGGPDEQYF.

The V gene is TRBV4-1, the J gene TRBJ2-5; D perhaps matches TRBD1 (5 bases). Germline CDR1 and CDR2: MGHRA and YSYEKL. V shed 1 base and J shed 4 bases, with 10 bases lying between them. The CDR3 runs 14 residues. The chain's CDR3 is CASSQGQLPETQYF. In DNA form, the CDR3 reads TGCGCCAGCAGCCAAGGACAGCTACCAGAGACCCAGTACTTC.

This CDR3 is CASSYMGYEQYF. DNA of the CDR3: TGTGCCAGCAGTTATATGGGGTACGAGCAGTACTTC. V gene TRBV6-5 combines with J gene TRBJ2-7; D is unclear. CDR1 is MNHEY and CDR2 is SVGAGI in the germline V gene. Trimming pared 3 bases from V and 4 bases from J, leaving 7 bases between. The CDR3 totals 12 residues.

The CDR3 region is CASSLEAYQPQHF. The CDR3, as DNA: TGTGCCAGCAGCTTAGAGGCTTATCAGCCCCAGCATTTT. J is TRBJ1-5 and V is TRBV7-9; unclear D gene. The germline V gene encodes CDR1 SEHNR and CDR2 FQNEAQ (reference sequence). The germline V and J ends were trimmed by 1 base and 5 bases, with 6 bases remaining between them. The CDR3 consists of 13 residues. Full variable domain (rest looked up from reference TRBV7-9 and TRBJ1-5): DTGVSQNPRHKITKRGQNVTFRCDPISEHNRLYWYRQTLGQGPEFLTYFQNEAQLEKSRLLSDRFSAERPKGSFSTLEIQRTEQGDSAMYLCASSLEAYQPQHFGDGTRLSIL.

The chain uses TRBV9 and TRBJ1-3; D is perhaps TRBD1 (6 bases). Deletions cut 3 bases from V and 2 bases from J, with 12 bases between. CDR3 length: 15 residues. The germline CDR1 and CDR2 sequences are SGDLS and YYNGEE. The CDR3 bases are TGTGCCAGCAGCGGTATCGGACAGACTGGAAACACCATATATTTT. This encodes CASSGIGQTGNTIYF.

The chain recombines TRBV27 with TRBJ2-5, with 9 bases lining up with TRBD1. The CDR3 extends over 17 amino acids. Germline assignment: CDR1 MNHEY and CDR2 SMNVEV (reference sequence). The V segment lost 2 bases and the J segment 3 bases; nucleotides outside the gene matches: 10. For the CDR3, the DNA is TGTGCCAGCAGTTTAAATTTTTACCGGGACAGGGAAGAGACCCAGTACTTC. Translating it yields CASSLNFYRDREETQYF.